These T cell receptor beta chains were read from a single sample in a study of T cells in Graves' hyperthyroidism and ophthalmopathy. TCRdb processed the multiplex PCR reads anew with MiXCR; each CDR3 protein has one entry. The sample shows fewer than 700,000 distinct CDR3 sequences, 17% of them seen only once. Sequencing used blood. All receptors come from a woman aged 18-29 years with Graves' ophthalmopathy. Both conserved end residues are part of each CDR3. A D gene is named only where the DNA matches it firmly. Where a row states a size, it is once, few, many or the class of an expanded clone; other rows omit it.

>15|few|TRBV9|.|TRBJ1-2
CASSVGGPANYGYTF
TGTGCCAGCAGCGTAGGTGGACCAGCTAACTATGGCTACACCTTC
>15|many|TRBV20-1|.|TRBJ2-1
CSASSLASPRNEQFF
TGCAGTGCTAGTTCCCTAGCTTCCCCACGTAATGAGCAGTTCTTC
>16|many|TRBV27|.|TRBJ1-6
CASSLWAYGDNSPLHF
TGTGCCAGCAGTTTATGGGCGTACGGGGATAATTCACCCCTCCACTTT
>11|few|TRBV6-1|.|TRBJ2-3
CASRLIDTQYF
TGTGCCAGCAGACTCATAGATACGCAGTATTTT
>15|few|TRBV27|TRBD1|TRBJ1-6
CASSAPQGSYSPLHF
TGTGCCAGCAGTGCCCCACAGGGGAGTTATTCACCCCTCCACTTT
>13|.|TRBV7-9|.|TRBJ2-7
CASSLVGNSEQYF
TGTGCCAGCAGCTTAGTTGGAAACAGCGAGCAGTACTTC
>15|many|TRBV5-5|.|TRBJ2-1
CASSFQAATFTEQFF
TGTGCCAGCAGCTTTCAAGCGGCCACCTTCACCGAGCAGTTCTTC
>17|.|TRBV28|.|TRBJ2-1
CASSLEFLLASGNEQFF
TGTGCCAGCAGTTTGGAATTCTTGCTAGCGAGTGGCAATGAGCAGTTCTTC
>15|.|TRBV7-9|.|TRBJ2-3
CASSQPSAGTDTQYF
TGTGCCAGCAGCCAGCCCTCAGCGGGCACAGATACGCAGTATTTT
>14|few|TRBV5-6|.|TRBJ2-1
CASSPGLPVSEQFF
TGTGCCAGCAGCCCGGGACTCCCAGTCAGTGAGCAGTTCTTC
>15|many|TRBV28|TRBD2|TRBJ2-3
CASARLAGLTDTQYF
TGTGCCAGCGCCCGACTAGCGGGGCTCACAGATACGCAGTATTTT
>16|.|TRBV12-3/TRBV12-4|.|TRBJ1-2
CASSLAAGILDYGYTF
TGTGCCAGCAGTTTAGCAGCGGGGATATTGGACTATGGCTACACCTTC
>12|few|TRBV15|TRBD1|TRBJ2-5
CATSRQGGSQYF
TGTGCCACCAGCAGACAAGGGGGCTCCCAGTACTTC
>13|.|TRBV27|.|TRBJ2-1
CASSAAPNNEQFF
TGTGCCAGCAGTGCGGCCCCTAACAATGAGCAGTTCTTC
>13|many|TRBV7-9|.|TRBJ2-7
CASSSPTGGEQYF
TGTGCCAGCAGCTCACCGACAGGCGGCGAGCAGTACTTC
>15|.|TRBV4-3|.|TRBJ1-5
CASSQDANVNQPQHF
TGCGCCAGCAGCCAAGACGCGAATGTAAATCAGCCCCAGCATTTT
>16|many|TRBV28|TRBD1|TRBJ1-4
CASSWPGQGGSEKLFF
TGTGCCAGCAGTTGGCCGGGACAGGGCGGTAGTGAAAAACTGTTTTTT
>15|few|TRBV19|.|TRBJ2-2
CASSFDRYNTGELFF
TGTGCCAGTAGTTTTGACAGATATAACACCGGGGAGCTGTTTTTT
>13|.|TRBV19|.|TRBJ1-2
CASSRSGYYGYTF
TGTGCCAGTAGTAGATCCGGGTACTATGGCTACACCTTC
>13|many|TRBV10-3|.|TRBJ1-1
CAIKEVENTEAFF
TGTGCCATCAAAGAGGTGGAAAACACTGAAGCTTTCTTT
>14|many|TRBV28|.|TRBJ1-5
CASSSGQARQPQHF
TGTGCCAGCAGTTCGGGGCAGGCGAGGCAGCCCCAGCATTTT
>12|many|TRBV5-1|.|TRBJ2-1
CASSLLGSEQFF
TGTGCCAGCAGCTTATTGGGCAGTGAGCAGTTCTTC
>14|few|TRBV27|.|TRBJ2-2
CASSGDANTGELFF
TGTGCCAGTTCGGGAGACGCGAACACCGGGGAGCTGTTTTTT
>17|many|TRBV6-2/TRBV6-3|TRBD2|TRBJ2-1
CASSYTSGSSSYNEQFF
TGTGCCAGCAGTTATACTAGCGGGTCCAGCTCCTACAATGAGCAGTTCTTC
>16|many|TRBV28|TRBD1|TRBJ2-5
CASSSRLRTGEETQYF
TGTGCCAGCAGTTCCCGTCTCAGGACAGGGGAAGAGACCCAGTACTTC
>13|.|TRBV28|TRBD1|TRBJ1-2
CASSWAGGYGYTF
TGTGCCAGCAGTTGGGCAGGGGGCTATGGCTACACCTTC
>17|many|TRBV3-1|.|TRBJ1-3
CASSQRFMSISGNTIYF
TGTGCCAGCAGCCAACGGTTCATGTCCATCTCTGGAAACACCATATATTTT
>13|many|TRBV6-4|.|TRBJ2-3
CASSVGNTDTQYF
TGTGCCAGCAGTGTAGGCAACACAGATACGCAGTATTTT
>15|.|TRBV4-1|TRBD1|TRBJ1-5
CASSDSTGGNQPQHF
TGCGCCAGCAGCGATTCGACAGGGGGTAATCAGCCCCAGCATTTT
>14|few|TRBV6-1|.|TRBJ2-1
CASSLRDGVNEQFF
TGTGCCAGCAGTCTCCGGGACGGCGTGAATGAGCAGTTCTTC
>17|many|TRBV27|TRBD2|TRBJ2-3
CASSLGLAGGRTDTQYF
TGTGCCAGCAGTTTGGGACTAGCGGGAGGTCGCACAGATACGCAGTATTTT
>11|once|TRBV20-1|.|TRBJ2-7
CSARGYYEQYF
TGCAGTGCTAGGGGATACTACGAGCAGTACTTC
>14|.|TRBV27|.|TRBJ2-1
CASSLGRFSNEQFF
TGTGCCAGCAGTTTAGGGCGATTCAGCAATGAGCAGTTCTTC
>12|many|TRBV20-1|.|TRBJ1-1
CSAVRRYTEAFF
TGCAGTGCTGTTAGGAGGTACACTGAAGCTTTCTTT
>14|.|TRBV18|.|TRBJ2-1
CASSPPRDLNEQFF
TGTGCCAGCTCACCACCCCGGGACTTAAATGAGCAGTTCTTC
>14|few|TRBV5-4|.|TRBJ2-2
CASSLGTLTGELFF
TGTGCCAGCAGCTTGGGGACACTCACCGGGGAGCTGTTTTTT
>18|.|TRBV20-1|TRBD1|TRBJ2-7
CSARPGGQGAGSSYEQYF
TGCAGTGCTAGACCTGGGGGACAGGGGGCAGGGAGTTCCTACGAGCAGTACTTC
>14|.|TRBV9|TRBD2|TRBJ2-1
CASSVGLVPFEQFF
TGTGCCAGCAGCGTGGGACTAGTCCCCTTTGAGCAGTTCTTC
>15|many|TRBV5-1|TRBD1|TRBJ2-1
CASSLEGQGYNEQFF
TGCGCCAGCAGCTTGGAGGGACAGGGGTACAATGAGCAGTTCTTC
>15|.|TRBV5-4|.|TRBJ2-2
CASSSRGSLSGELFF
TGTGCCAGCAGCTCAAGGGGGTCTTTGAGTGGGGAGCTGTTTTTT
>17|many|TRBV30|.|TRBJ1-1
CAWSAHLSDRGSPEAFF
TGTGCCTGGAGTGCGCATCTGAGTGATAGGGGAAGCCCTGAAGCTTTCTTT
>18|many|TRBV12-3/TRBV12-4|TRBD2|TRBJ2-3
CASSLTSGRTPSTDTQYF
TGTGCCAGCAGTTTAACTAGCGGGAGAACTCCTAGCACAGATACGCAGTATTTT
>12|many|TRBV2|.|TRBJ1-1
CASSAGYTEAFF
TGTGCCAGCAGTGCGGGGTACACTGAAGCTTTCTTT
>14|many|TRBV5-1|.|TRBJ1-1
CASSRIQGNTEAFF
TGCGCCAGCAGCCGAATACAGGGGAACACTGAAGCTTTCTTT
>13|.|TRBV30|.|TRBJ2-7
CAWSQGTLYEQYF
TGTGCCTGGTCTCAGGGGACCCTCTACGAGCAGTACTTC
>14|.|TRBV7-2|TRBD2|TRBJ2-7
CASGPRGGSYEQYF
TGTGCCAGCGGTCCCCGGGGGGGGTCCTACGAGCAGTACTTC
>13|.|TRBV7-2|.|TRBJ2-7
CASSIRTPYEQYF
TGTGCCAGCAGCATCCGGACGCCATACGAGCAGTACTTC
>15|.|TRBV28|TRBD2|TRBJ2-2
CASSLTQRGNGELFF
TGTGCCAGCAGTTTGACCCAGCGGGGGAACGGGGAGCTGTTTTTT
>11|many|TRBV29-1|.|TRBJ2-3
CSGGSTDTQYF
TGCAGCGGAGGAAGCACAGATACGCAGTATTTT
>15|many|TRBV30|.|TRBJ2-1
CAWYRNTGLENEQFF
TGTGCCTGGTACCGTAATACGGGGTTAGAAAATGAGCAGTTCTTC
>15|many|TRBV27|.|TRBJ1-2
CASSFYPRQFYGYTF
TGTGCCAGCAGTTTTTACCCGAGACAGTTCTATGGCTACACCTTC
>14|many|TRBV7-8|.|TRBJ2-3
CASSLGTFTDTQYF
TGTGCCAGCAGCTTAGGGACTTTCACAGATACGCAGTATTTT
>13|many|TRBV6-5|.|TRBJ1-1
CASSYSQVSKPFF
TGTGCCAGCAGTTACTCGCAGGTGTCGAAGCCTTTCTTT
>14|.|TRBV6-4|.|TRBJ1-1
CASRRDLMNTEAFF
TGTGCCAGTCGCAGGGACCTCATGAACACTGAAGCTTTCTTT
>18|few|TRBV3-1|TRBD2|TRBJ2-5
CASSQGNLAGSLGETQYF
TGTGCCAGCAGCCAAGGTAACCTAGCGGGATCATTGGGAGAGACCCAGTACTTC
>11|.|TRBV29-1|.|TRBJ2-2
CSATVGGELFF
TGCAGCGCTACAGTTGGCGGGGAGCTGTTTTTT
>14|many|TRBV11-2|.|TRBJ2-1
CASSLPDRNNEQFF
TGTGCCAGCAGCCTTCCCGACAGGAACAATGAGCAGTTCTTC
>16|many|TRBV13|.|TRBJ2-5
CASSLSRGGGSETQYF
TGTGCCAGCAGCTTATCCAGGGGCGGGGGAAGTGAGACCCAGTACTTC
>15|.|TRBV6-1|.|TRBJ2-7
CASTHDPRFVNEQYF
TGTGCCAGCACCCACGACCCCCGTTTCGTCAACGAGCAGTACTTC
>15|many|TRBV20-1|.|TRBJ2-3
CSASDQVDNTDTQYF
TGCAGTGCTTCCGACCAGGTGGACAACACAGATACGCAGTATTTT